What follows are 9 T cell receptor beta chains derived from one specimen sequenced in a study of blood T cell repertoires in COVID-19. The table came from immunoSEQ multiplex PCR; TCRdb's copy has only in-frame clones and leaves some out. The sample lists about 270,000 clones; around nine tenths were seen once. The sample taken for sequencing was PBMCs or T cells enriched from blood (not recorded which). The receptors derive from a young woman who had recovered from COVID-19.

CDR3 region: CASSLIGTSGSLRNEQFF. The DNA of the CDR3 is TGTGCCAGCAGCTTAATAGGTACTAGCGGGAGTCTAAGGAATGAGCAGTTCTTC. The chain links TRBV7-8 to TRBJ2-1; 11 bases match TRBD2. Unmatched junction bases numbered 13, after V lost 2 bases and J lost 7 bases. Germline V lookup: CDR1 SGHVS, CDR2 FQNEAQ. This CDR3 has 18 amino acids.

DNA for the CDR3: TGCGCCAGCGCCTCTAGGAGGGCCGGGGGCACTGAAGCTTTCTTT. This translates into CASASRRAGGTEAFF. The V call is TRBV4-3, the J call TRBJ1-1; D is possibly TRBD1 (5 bases). The CDR3 runs 15 residues. Trimming shortened V by 8 bases and J by 4 bases, and 20 bases separated the two germline ends. Per germline, CDR1 LGHNA and CDR2 YSLEER.

V gene TRBV10-2 combines with J gene TRBJ1-5; 8 bases map to TRBD1. Germline V gene sequence: CDR1 WSHSY, CDR2 SAAADI. The CDR3 contains 14 residues. J gave up 3 bases and V 6 bases, and 4 bases lay outside the gene matches. The CDR3 here is CASRKGQDNQPQHF. The CDR3 region has the DNA TGCGCCAGCAGGAAGGGACAGGACAATCAGCCCCAGCATTTT.

This clone has just one count. The chain combines TRBV5-4 with TRBJ2-1; no clear D gene. Germline CDR1 and CDR2: SGHNT and YYREEE (reference sequence). The CDR3 runs 15 residues. Trimming stripped 2 bases from V and 4 bases from J, with 13 bases between. The CDR3 nucleotides are TGTGCCAGCAGCTTTATTAACGAGCCGTACAATGAGCAGTTCTTC. Translation: CASSFINEPYNEQFF.

V gene TRBV19 combines with J gene TRBJ1-5; D is uncertain. The CDR3 covers 14 residues. Germline V lookup: CDR1 LNHDA, CDR2 SQIVND (reference sequence). Trimming removed 0 bases from V and 10 bases from J, with 13 bases in between. The DNA of the CDR3 is TGTGCCAGTAGTATAGATCTGGTGGGAGGCCCCCAGCATTTT. Residues: CASSIDLVGGPQHF.

The chain joins TRBV5-8 to TRBJ2-3; TRBD1 matches 7 bases. The V segment lost 0 bases and the J segment 0 bases; nucleotides outside the gene matches: 4. The germline gives CDR1 SGHTS, CDR2 YDEGEE. There are 16 residues in the CDR3. The CDR3 protein is CASSLGQGDSTDTQYF. The CDR3 DNA reads TGTGCCAGCAGCTTGGGGCAGGGGGACAGCACAGATACGCAGTATTTT.

Remarks on this clone: Other DNA variants within this sample encode the same CDR3. The chain has TRBV19 and TRBJ2-7; maybe TRBD2 (5 bases). The V end lost 3 bases, the J end lost 0 bases, and 9 bases lay between the germline ends. The CDR3 is 14 residues long. Germline CDR1 reads LNHDA; CDR2 reads SQIVND (reference sequence). The CDR3 loop reads CASSISGSSYEQYF. The CDR3 nucleotides are TGTGCCAGTAGTATTAGTGGGAGCTCCTACGAGCAGTACTTC.

The CDR3 nucleotides are TGTGCCAGCAGCTTGGTCGGGACAGTCTACAATGAGCAGTTCTTC. Its protein is CASSLVGTVYNEQFF. The chain has TRBV5-8 and TRBJ2-1; 7 positions agree with TRBD1. With V trimmed by 0 bases and J by 3 bases, 3 bases remained unmatched. The CDR3 sequence is 15 residues long. Germline V CDR1 and CDR2: SGHTS, YDEGEE. Together with reference TRBV5-8 and TRBJ2-1, the CDR3 gives the full variable domain: EAGVTQSPTHLIKTRGQQATLRCSPISGHTSVYWYQQALGLGLQFLLWYDEGEERNRGNFPPRFSGRQFPNYSSELNVNALELEDSALYLCASSLVGTVYNEQFFGPGTRLTVL.

This clone is a singleton in its sample. This chain uses TRBV9 with TRBJ1-1; 9 bases match TRBD1. Germline V lookup: CDR1 SGDLS, CDR2 YYNGEE. J was trimmed by 0 bases and V by 3 bases; bases with no gene match: 12. CDR3 length equals 18 residues. CDR3 protein: CASSASEGQGILNTEAFF. The CDR3 DNA reads TGTGCCAGCAGCGCTTCCGAGGGACAGGGAATCTTGAACACTGAAGCTTTCTTT.